The 14 T cell receptor beta chains given below trace back to one sample, sequenced in a study of T cell changes during pregnancy in multiple sclerosis. Repertoires were generated with immunoSEQ multiplex PCR, while TCRdb's copy carries only in-frame clones and drops some. The sample includes under 65,000 clones, approximately 94% seen only once; the top ten take 2.5% to 3%. The sample consisted of CD8+ T cells from peripheral blood mononuclear cells, taken after pregnancy. The receptor source for this set is a female donor with multiple sclerosis, enrolled in a pregnancy study.

The chain uses TRBV9 and TRBJ2-1; TRBD2 agrees at 7 bases. The V gene's germline CDR1 is SGDLS and CDR2 YYNGEE. V lost 0 bases to trimming and J lost 8 bases; unmatched junction nucleotides: 5. The CDR3 is 14 residues long. CDR3 residues: CASSVGGSVDEQFF. The DNA of the CDR3 is TGTGCCAGCAGCGTAGGCGGGAGCGTGGATGAGCAGTTCTTC.

The chain is built from TRBV5-6 and TRBJ2-7; maybe TRBD1 (6 bases). CDR3 size: 12 residues. Germline loops: CDR1 SGHDT, CDR2 YYEEEE. The V end was cut by 3 bases, the J end by 7 bases, with 11 bases between. The CDR3 DNA reads as TGTGCCAGCAGCTCTAGGGGGAAAGAGCAGTACTTC. Protein sequence: CASSSRGKEQYF.

The V call is TRBV30, the J call TRBJ1-1, with unresolved D. This CDR3 comprises 13 residues. Trimming stripped 2 bases from V and 8 bases from J, with 15 bases between. The germline CDR1 and CDR2 sequences are GTSNPN and SVGIG (reference sequence). The CDR3 coding sequence is TGTGCCTGGAGTCTCTCCCTGGGGAGGGAAGCTTTCTTT. Its protein is CAWSLSLGREAFF.

V gene TRBV11-2 combines with J gene TRBJ2-7, with D possibly matching TRBD2 (6 bases). CDR1 and CDR2 from the germline V gene are SGHAT and FQNNGV. The V end lost 5 bases, the J end lost 3 bases, and 20 bases lay between the germline ends. CDR3 length: 16 residues. The CDR3 nucleotides read TGTGCCAGCAGCGACCTCCGAGGATGGCGGGACTACGAGCAGTACTTC. It codes for CASSDLRGWRDYEQYF.

The chain employs TRBV27 and TRBJ2-3, with D possibly being TRBD1 (6 bases). Trimming stripped 4 bases from V and 2 bases from J, with 16 bases between. CDR3 length: 16 amino acids. Germline CDR1 is MNHEY and CDR2 is SMNVEV (reference sequence). The CDR3 region has the DNA TGTGCCAGCAGTTCCCTCCCGGGACACCTCACAGATACGCAGTATTTT. Translating gives CASSSLPGHLTDTQYF.

The V and J genes are TRBV5-1 and TRBJ2-1; TRBD2 matches at 14 bases. The CDR3 has 15 amino acids. Germline V lookup: CDR1 SGHRS, CDR2 YFSETQ. V lost 4 bases to trimming and J lost 9 bases; unmatched junction nucleotides: 6. CDR3 protein: CASSPGLAGVPEQFF. The CDR3 coding sequence is TGCGCCAGCAGCCCGGGACTAGCGGGAGTACCTGAGCAGTTCTTC.

CDR3 in DNA: TGTGTCACCCGGGACAGGGTCTACGAGCAGTACTTC. Translation: CVTRDRVYEQYF. This chain joins TRBV2 and TRBJ2-7; TRBD1 agrees at 9 bases. The germline CDR1 and CDR2 sequences are SNHLY and FYNNEI. The CDR3 has 12 residues.

J is TRBJ2-7 and V is TRBV27; D unclear. Looked up from germline, CDR1 is MNHEY and CDR2 is SMNVEV (reference sequence). V was pared by 5 bases and J by 0 bases, with 8 bases between. The CDR3 totals 13 residues. Here the CDR3 reads CASSARSSYEQYF. The CDR3 DNA follows: TGTGCCAGCAGTGCGAGGAGCTCCTACGAGCAGTACTTC.

Points on this clone: This may stem from a read error, because a much larger clone lies one nucleotide away. Here the CDR3 reads CASSSGSTGELLF. The CDR3 DNA reads as TGTGCCAGCAGTAGCGGGAGCACCGGGGAGCTGCTTTTT. V usage is TRBV6-4 and J usage is TRBJ2-2, with 8 bases matching TRBD2. CDR1 is MRHNA, CDR2 SNTAGT, per germline. This CDR3 contains 13 residues.

This chain uses TRBV29-1 with TRBJ2-1, with 8 bases matching TRBD2. The germline V gene encodes CDR1 SQVTM and CDR2 ANQGSEA. The CDR3 is made up of 15 amino acids. Trimming removed 6 bases from V and 5 bases from J; junction bases left unmatched: 12. DNA of the CDR3: TGCAGCGTGGATTTTCCGGGACTAGGGAACAATGAGCAGTTCTTC. This codes for CSVDFPGLGNNEQFF.

This clone appeared a single time. This rearrangement joins TRBV27 to TRBJ2-1, with a possible D match to TRBD1 (5 bases). CDR3 length: 14 residues. Germline V gene sequence: CDR1 MNHEY, CDR2 SMNVEV (reference sequence). V was clipped by 4 bases and J by 4 bases, with 11 bases between them. CDR3 DNA sequence: TGTGCCAGCAGTTACGACAGAAAATACAATGAGCAGTTCTTC. It translates to CASSYDRKYNEQFF.

V usage is TRBV4-2 and J usage is TRBJ2-2; 11 bases map to TRBD2. Germline values: CDR1 LGHNA, CDR2 YNFKEQ. V was pared by 4 bases and J by 6 bases, with 13 bases of the junction left unmatched. The CDR3 is made up of 18 amino acids. The DNA for the CDR3 is TGTGCCAGCAGCCTACGACTAGCGGGACCCACCGGGGCCGGGGAGCTGTTTTTT. Amino acids: CASSLRLAGPTGAGELFF.

The J gene is TRBJ2-7, the V gene TRBV9, with 9 bases that match TRBD2. CDR3 length: 15 residues. CDR1 is SGDLS, CDR2 YYNGEE, per germline. Losses at the gene ends were 8 bases for V and 6 bases for J; bases not matched to a gene: 15. CDR3: CASSESGGRASEQYF. CDR3 coding DNA: TGTGCCAGTTCGGAGTCGGGCGGGAGGGCGTCCGAGCAGTACTTC.

The chain employs TRBV21-1 and TRBJ1-3. TRBV21-1 constitutes a pseudogene. The CDR3 covers 16 residues. Here the CDR3 reads CASSNEGLSSGNTIYF. In DNA form, the CDR3 reads TGTGCCAGCAGCAACGAGGGACTCTCCTCTGGAAACACCATATATTTT.